This T cell receptor beta chain stems from a study of identical twins. MiXCR, applied by TCRdb to the 5' RACE reads, yields one record per CDR3 protein. The sample consists of 570,000 or so distinct CDR3 sequences, 9% to 10% of them appearing once. This CDR3 has 17 residues. V lost 2 bases and J lost 2; bases outside the gene matches: 10. Germline lookup yields CDR1 SQVTM and CDR2 ANQGSEA. These data also formed part of another study, on yellow fever vaccine responses in identical twins.

The receptor's source is a woman aged 18-29 years in good health. The chain uses TRBV29-1 and TRBJ2-3; 10 bases match TRBD2. Material for sequencing was PBMCs. The chain's CDR3 is CSVETGTSVGPTDTQYF. The CDR3 nucleotides read TGCAGCGTTGAAACTGGGACTAGCGTCGGGCCCACAGATACGCAGTATTTT.